This TCR beta chain appears in the sequencing data of a study of blood T cell repertoires in COVID-19. Turning to the study itself: Nucleic acid was either cDNA or gDNA, and it came from T cells, B-cell-depleted T cells, or PBMCs.

Source study methods: Nucleated cell number was recorded as an estimate derived from reference gene primer amplification. Method: immunoSEQ multiplex PCR; TCRdb's copy keeps in-frame clones and lacks some. V, J and clone size derive from that table, while D and trimming were established from the DNA sequence. The sample lists 300,000 to 400,000 clones; about 87% were seen once. Germline loops: CDR1 LNHDA, CDR2 SQIVND (reference sequence). The CDR3 length is 13 residues. Trimming removed 5 bases from V and 1 base from J, with 8 bases in between. This rearrangement joins TRBV19 to TRBJ2-5, with no clear D. Material for sequencing was peripheral blood. The receptor was derived from a woman between 50 and 59 years old with COVID-19, enrolled during active disease. The CDR3 spells CASSLYLQETQYF. The CDR3 region has the DNA TGTGCCAGTAGTCTCTATCTCCAAGAGACCCAGTACTTC. The whole variable domain, filled in from reference TRBV19 and TRBJ2-5, reads DGGITQSPKYLFRKEGQNVTLSCEQNLNHDAMYWYRQDPGQGLRLIYYSQIVNDFQKGDIAEGYSVSREKKESFPLTVTSAQKNPTAFYLCASSLYLQETQYFGPGTRLLVL.